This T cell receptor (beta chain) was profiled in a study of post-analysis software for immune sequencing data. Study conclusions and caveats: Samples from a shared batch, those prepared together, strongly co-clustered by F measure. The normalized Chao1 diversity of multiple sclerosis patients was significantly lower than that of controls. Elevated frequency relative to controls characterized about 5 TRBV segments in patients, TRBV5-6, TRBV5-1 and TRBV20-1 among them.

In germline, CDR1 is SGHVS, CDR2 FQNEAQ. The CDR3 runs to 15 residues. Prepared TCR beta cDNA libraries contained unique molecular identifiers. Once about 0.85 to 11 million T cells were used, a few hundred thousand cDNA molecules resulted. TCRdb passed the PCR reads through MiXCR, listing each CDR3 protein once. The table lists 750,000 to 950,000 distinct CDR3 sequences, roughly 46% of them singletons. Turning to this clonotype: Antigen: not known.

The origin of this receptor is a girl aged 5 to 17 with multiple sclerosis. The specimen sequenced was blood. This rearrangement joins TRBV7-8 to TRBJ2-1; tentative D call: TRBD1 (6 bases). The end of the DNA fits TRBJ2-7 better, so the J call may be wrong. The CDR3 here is CASSLAKQGWNEQYF. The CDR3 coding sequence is TGTGCCAGCAGCTTAGCGAAACAGGGATGGAACGAGCAGTACTTC.